The entry below gives a single T cell receptor beta chain sequence along with its context. The data were obtained in a study of blood T cell repertoires in COVID-19. The overall study: PBMCs, B-cell-depleted T cells, or T cells were the source of the cDNA or gDNA that made up the material.

Produced via immunoSEQ multiplex PCR; TCRdb's table is partial and in-frame only. The profile shows 250,000 to 300,000 clones, over 75% of them singletons. All enrollees were roughly 18 to 90 years old and from approximately 25 US areas. Cohorts were assigned according to the clinical history that participants reported. This TCR came from a woman in her fifties or sixties who had recovered from COVID-19. Material for sequencing was PBMCs or T cells enriched from blood (not recorded which).

The CDR3 nucleotides are TGTGCCAGCAGCTTAGGGCGGGGAGGAAACACCATATATTTT. This encodes CASSLGRGGNTIYF. The chain combines TRBV7-2 with TRBJ1-3; D remains unclear. Germline CDR1 SGHTA, CDR2 FQGNSA. The V end was cut by 1 base, the J end by 4 bases, with 8 bases between. The CDR3 sequence is 14 residues long.